The entry below describes one T cell receptor beta chain. These data originate in a study of T cell changes during pregnancy in multiple sclerosis. The method was immunoSEQ multiplex PCR; TCRdb's version includes in-frame clones alone and lacks a portion of them. The sample has over 30,000 clones; about 92% are singletons. The V gene's germline CDR1 is MDHEN and CDR2 SYDVKM. CDR3 length: 11 residues. Between the trimmed V and J ends, which lost 10 bases and 8 bases, there was a span of 14 bases. The genes are TRBV28 and TRBJ1-2, with a possible D match to TRBD1 (6 bases). The sequencing input was PBMCs (not recorded whether the cells were cultured). This receptor was identified in a female donor with multiple sclerosis, enrolled in a pregnancy study. CDR3 in amino acids: CATQGLDGYTF. DNA of the CDR3: TGTGCCACCCAGGGGTTAGACGGCTACACCTTC.